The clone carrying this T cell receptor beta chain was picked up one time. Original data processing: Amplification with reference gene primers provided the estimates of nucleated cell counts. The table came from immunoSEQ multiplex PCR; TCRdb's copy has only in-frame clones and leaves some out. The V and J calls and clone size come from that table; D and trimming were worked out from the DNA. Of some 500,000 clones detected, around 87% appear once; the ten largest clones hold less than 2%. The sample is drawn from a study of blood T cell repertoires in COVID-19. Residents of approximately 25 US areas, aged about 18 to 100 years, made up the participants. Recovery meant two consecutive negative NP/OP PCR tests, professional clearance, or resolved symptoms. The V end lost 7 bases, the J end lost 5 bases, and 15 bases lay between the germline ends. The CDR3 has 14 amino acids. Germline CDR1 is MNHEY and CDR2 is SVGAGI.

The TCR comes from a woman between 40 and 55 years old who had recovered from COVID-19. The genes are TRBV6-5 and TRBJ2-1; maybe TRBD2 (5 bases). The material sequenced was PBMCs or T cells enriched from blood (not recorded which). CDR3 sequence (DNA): TGTGCCAGCAAAGAATCCGGGGAGCACAATGAGCAGTTCTTC. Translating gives CASKESGEHNEQFF.